This passage covers 17 T cell receptor beta chains from one sample sequenced in a study of control samples from healthy donors and cancer patients. The table came from immunoSEQ multiplex PCR; TCRdb's copy has only in-frame clones and leaves some out. The sample records about 120,000 clones, over 75% being singletons. Sequencing used PBMCs. The receptor set was obtained from a woman aged 50 to 65 with colorectal cancer.

As DNA, the CDR3 is TGTGCCAGTAGTATAGACCGTAAGGGAGTGTTCAATCAGCCCCAGCATTTT. It translates to CASSIDRKGVFNQPQHF. J is TRBJ1-5 and V is TRBV19; unclear D gene. CDR1 and CDR2 from the germline V gene are LNHDA and SQIVND (reference sequence). Trimming left V 0 bases short and J 3 bases short, with 15 bases between. This CDR3 has 17 amino acids.

This chain links TRBV3-1 (or the pseudogene TRBV3-2) with TRBJ1-2; D might be TRBD1 (5 bases). Trimming took 4 bases from V and 7 from J, leaving 13 bases between them. Germline V CDR1 and CDR2: LGHDT, YNNKEL (reference sequence). This CDR3 has 13 residues. The CDR3 DNA reads TGTGCCAGCAGCCTCGTCGGGGCAGGTGGCTACACCTTC. It encodes CASSLVGAGGYTF.

V gene TRBV2 combines with J gene TRBJ2-7; 9 bases line up with TRBD1. The trim removed 6 bases at V and 4 bases at J, leaving 13 bases unmatched. The CDR3 has 16 amino acids. Germline CDR1 SNHLY, CDR2 FYNNEI. In DNA, the CDR3 is TGTGCCAGCAGACAACCCTGGGACAGGGATATATACGAGCAGTACTTC. Protein sequence: CASRQPWDRDIYEQYF.

This clone was detected only once. The CDR3 loop is CATSGTPGQSETQYF. The CDR3 DNA is TGTGCCACCAGCGGAACCCCAGGACAGTCAGAGACCCAGTACTTC. The genes are TRBV15 and TRBJ2-5, with D possibly matching TRBD1 (6 bases). This CDR3 has 15 amino acids. Trimming left V 5 bases short and J 4 bases short, with 17 bases between. CDR1 is LNHNV and CDR2 is YYDKDF in the germline V gene (reference sequence).

This chain uses TRBV7-8 with TRBJ2-5; D not certain. The CDR3 runs to 12 residues. Germline V gene lookup returns CDR1 SGHVS and CDR2 FQNEAQ. The V end was cut by 6 bases, the J end by 3 bases, with 8 bases between. The CDR3 spells CASRQVEETQYF. CDR3 nucleotide sequence: TGTGCCAGCAGGCAGGTGGAAGAGACCCAGTACTTC.

Here the CDR3 DNA reads TGTGCCAGCAGTGAACGCAGGATACCGTCCTACGAGCAGTACTTC. This sequence encodes CASSERRIPSYEQYF. The chain carries TRBV6-1 and TRBJ2-7; D is ambiguous. V lost 2 bases and J lost 1, with 12 bases in between. Germline CDR1 and CDR2: MNHNS and SASEGT. The CDR3 is 15 residues long.

The chain recombines TRBV29-1 with TRBJ2-7; D gene uncertain. The CDR3 has 13 residues. The germline V gene has CDR1 SQVTM and CDR2 ANQGSEA. The V end lost 4 bases, the J end lost 3 bases, and 13 bases lay between the germline ends. The CDR3 bases are TGCAGCGTTGGAGGAGTCGGAAGCTACGAGCAGTACTTC. It specifies CSVGGVGSYEQYF.

The V and J genes are TRBV7-8 and TRBJ2-1; 12 bases match TRBD2. Per germline, CDR1 SGHVS and CDR2 FQNEAQ. This CDR3 contains 16 residues. Unmatched junction bases numbered 6, after V lost 0 bases and J lost 9 bases. CDR3 sequence: CASSLATSGSLGEQFF. DNA for the CDR3: TGTGCCAGCAGCTTAGCGACTAGCGGGAGTTTGGGTGAGCAGTTCTTC.

This clone was counted once. The chain combines TRBV7-9 with TRBJ1-1; unclear D gene. This CDR3 is 13 amino acids long. Germline V lookup: CDR1 SEHNR, CDR2 FQNEAQ (reference sequence). V shed 6 bases and J shed 0 bases, with 8 bases lying between them. This CDR3 is CASSRTVNTEAFF. The CDR3 DNA reads as TGTGCCAGCAGTAGGACGGTGAACACTGAAGCTTTCTTT.

V gene TRBV29-1 combines with J gene TRBJ1-4, with D maybe TRBD1 (5 bases). Trimming took off 4 bases at V and 6 bases at J, with 18 bases between the two ends. This CDR3 has 15 amino acids. Germline loops: CDR1 SQVTM, CDR2 ANQGSEA. This CDR3 reads CSVALTGLGHEKLFF. The CDR3 DNA sequence: TGCAGCGTTGCCCTGACCGGGTTGGGGCATGAAAAACTGTTTTTT.

This chain connects TRBV2 to TRBJ1-2; 7 bases fit TRBD1. The germline CDR1 and CDR2 sequences are SNHLY and FYNNEI. The junction had 9 bases not matched to a gene; V was cut back by 3 bases and J by 5 bases. This CDR3 comprises 15 residues. CDR3 DNA: TGTGCCAGCAGTGACTCCCGGGACAGCCTTTATGGCTACACCTTC. Residues: CASSDSRDSLYGYTF.

The chain joins TRBV28 to TRBJ1-2; no clear D. Trimming stripped 6 bases from V and 3 bases from J, with 11 bases between. This CDR3 comprises 13 residues. Germline lookup yields CDR1 MDHEN and CDR2 SYDVKM. CDR3 sequence: CASSLRDYYGYTF. CDR3 nucleotide sequence: TGTGCCAGCAGCCTCCGGGATTACTATGGCTACACCTTC.

V and J are TRBV11-2 and TRBJ2-1; a possible D gene is TRBD2 (7 bases). This CDR3 is built from 16 residues. In germline, CDR1 is SGHAT, CDR2 FQNNGV. The germline V and J ends were trimmed by 2 bases and 8 bases, with 19 bases remaining between them. The CDR3 nucleotides read TGTGCCAGCAGCTTAACGTTGATCGAGGGGGGGCATGAGCAGTTCTTC. Its translation is CASSLTLIEGGHEQFF. Using reference TRBV11-2 and TRBJ2-1 for the parts outside the CDR3, the full variable domain is EAGVAQSPRYKIIEKRQSVAFWCNPISGHATLYWYQQILGQGPKLLIQFQNNGVVDDSQLPKDRFSAERLKGVDSTLKIQPAKLEDSAVYLCASSLTLIEGGHEQFFGPGTRLTVL.

The chain carries TRBV12-3 or TRBV12-4 and TRBJ1-3; D is unresolved. V shed 5 bases and J shed 0 bases, with 5 bases lying between them. The CDR3 runs 13 residues. The CDR3 loop is CASSLLSGNTIYF. In DNA form, the CDR3 reads TGTGCCAGCAGTCTTCTCTCTGGAAACACCATATATTTT.

The J gene is TRBJ2-3, the V gene TRBV29-1; unclear D gene. The CDR3 runs to 13 residues. Per germline, CDR1 SQVTM and CDR2 ANQGSEA. Deletions cut 5 bases from V and 1 base from J, with 10 bases between. The CDR3 DNA reads as TGCAGCGTTCCTAGGAGTGGCACAGATACGCAGTATTTT. Translating it yields CSVPRSGTDTQYF.

The chain joins TRBV11-2 to TRBJ1-1, with 10 bases aligning to TRBD1. Germline CDR1 and CDR2: SGHAT and FQNNGV. The J segment lost 4 bases and the V segment lost 4 bases, leaving 12 bases of the junction unmatched. CDR3 length: 17 residues. For the CDR3, the DNA is TGTGCCAGCAGCTCCTCATGGGACAGGGGCGATGGCACTGAAGCTTTCTTT. Amino acids: CASSSSWDRGDGTEAFF.

The chain uses TRBV5-1 and TRBJ1-1; TRBD1 aligns across 8 bases. The trim removed 2 bases at V and 7 bases at J, leaving 4 bases unmatched. This CDR3 is built from 13 residues. The V gene's germline CDR1 is SGHRS and CDR2 YFSETQ. The CDR3 sequence: CASSLTGQGEAFF. The CDR3 DNA sequence: TGCGCCAGCAGCTTAACCGGACAGGGTGAAGCTTTCTTT.